This TCR beta chain derives from a study of shared clonotypes between healthy human individuals. Whole-study context: Three plates each covered CD4 naive and memory; CD8 naive two, CD8 memory one. Regarding the study as a whole: The study sampled only blood, and tissue repertoires likely differ.

To note about this clone: Antigen: not known.

As handled by the study authors: Junction-only sequences produced by ImmunoSEQ had no quality scores, so filtering differed. Using immunoSEQ multiplex PCR, the repertoire was profiled, and TCRdb retains in-frame clones only, with some absent. V and J calls and clone size are copied from that table; D and trimming were computed from the DNA. The sample yields about 680,000 clones, about 90% seen once. From germline, CDR1 is MNHNY and CDR2 SVGAGI (reference sequence). V was pared by 8 bases and J by 6 bases, with 8 bases of the junction left unmatched. This CDR3 has 14 amino acids. CD45RO-negative CD8 cells positively selected for CCR7 made up the naive population, which excluded terminally differentiated effector memory CD45RA+ cells. The donor population consisted of healthy HIV-negative adults with no recent acute infections or vaccinations.

The receptor was derived from a man aged 30 to 45 in good health. Input material: naive CD8+ T cells sorted from blood. This chain uses TRBV6-6 with TRBJ2-7, with 12 positions matching TRBD2. CDR3 coding DNA: TGTGCCAGCGGTAACCCGGGACTAGCGGGCGAGCAGTACTTC. It specifies CASGNPGLAGEQYF.